A single sample gave rise to the 27 T cell receptor beta chains below, sequenced in a study of CD8+ T cells in alopecia areata. cDNA reverse transcribed from extracted RNA served as the sequencing template. Produced via immunoSEQ multiplex PCR; TCRdb's table is partial and in-frame only. The data contain about 300,000 clones, 58% of them seen just once; the ten biggest clones take up under 2%. The sample's treatment: oral pan-JAK inhibitor, 5-10 mg twice daily. The source material was CD4+ T cells sorted from blood, sampled at week 24, from a patient treated with tofacitinib. These TCRs come from a human donor with alopecia areata.

V usage is TRBV27 and J usage is TRBJ1-6; TRBD1 is a possible D gene (5 bases). The germline V gene encodes CDR1 MNHEY and CDR2 SMNVEV (reference sequence). This CDR3 region has 12 residues. V was clipped by 5 bases and J by 10 bases, with 9 bases between them. In DNA form, the CDR3 reads TGTGCCAGCAGTATCCGGGACTCACCCCTCCACTTT. This translates into CASSIRDSPLHF.

The chain combines TRBV28 with TRBJ1-5, with a tentative D call TRBD1 (6 bases). The germline V gene has CDR1 MDHEN and CDR2 SYDVKM. The V and J ends lost 8 bases and 4 bases respectively, with 15 bases between them. The CDR3 is made up of 14 amino acids. CDR3 nucleotides: TGTGCCAGCGTGGGGGCCGGCAGTAATCAGCCCCAGCATTTT. Its protein is CASVGAGSNQPQHF.

This chain links TRBV23-1 with TRBJ1-1, with a possible D match to TRBD1 (6 bases). TRBV23-1 is reported as an ORF; its role is uncertain. Trimming took off 10 bases at V and 1 base at J, with 13 bases between the two ends. The CDR3 spans 13 residues. The CDR3 loop is CATAGAANTEAFF. The CDR3 bases are TGCGCCACGGCGGGGGCAGCGAACACTGAAGCTTTCTTT.

This clone has only a few counts. This rearrangement joins TRBV6-5 to TRBJ2-1, with 9 bases lining up with TRBD2. Germline V gives CDR1 MNHEY, CDR2 SVGAGI. The CDR3 has 13 amino acids. V gave up 6 bases and J gave up 7 bases; unmatched junction bases: 4. Here the CDR3 reads CASRSGGINEQFF. DNA for the CDR3: TGTGCCAGCAGGAGCGGGGGGATTAATGAGCAGTTCTTC.

This chain links TRBV20-1 with TRBJ1-3; TRBD1 might be the D (5 bases). CDR3 length: 11 residues. Per the germline V gene, CDR1 is DFQATT and CDR2 is SNEGSKA (reference sequence). V lost 4 bases, J lost 9 bases, and 10 bases lay in between. The CDR3 DNA reads as TGCAGTGCTAAACTTGGGGCCACCATATATTTT. Amino acid sequence: CSAKLGATIYF.

This rearrangement joins TRBV7-9 to TRBJ1-5, with a possible D match to TRBD1 (6 bases). In germline, CDR1 is SEHNR, CDR2 FQNEAQ (reference sequence). The CDR3 runs to 12 residues. V was pared by 5 bases and J by 5 bases, with 7 bases between. CDR3 DNA: TGTGCCAGCAGCCCAGGGGATCAGCCCCAGCATTTT. It specifies CASSPGDQPQHF.

The chain uses TRBV30 and TRBJ1-1, with 10 bases lining up with TRBD1. Trimming took 3 bases from V and 11 from J; bases not matched to a gene: 12. This CDR3 region has 14 residues. From germline, CDR1 is GTSNPN and CDR2 SVGIG (reference sequence). The CDR3 loop reads CAWSRGDRGRPAFF. For the CDR3, the DNA is TGTGCCTGGAGCAGGGGGGACAGGGGACGTCCTGCTTTCTTT.

The chain recombines TRBV4-3 with TRBJ1-2, with TRBD1 matching over 9 bases. There are 15 residues in the CDR3. Per germline, CDR1 LGHNA and CDR2 YSLEER. J lost 7 bases, V lost 0 bases, and 6 bases had no gene match. The CDR3 DNA follows: TGCGCCAGCAGCCAAGACCCCGGGACAGGGAGTGGCTACACCTTC. This translates into CASSQDPGTGSGYTF.

This clone came up a few times. V and J are TRBV5-1 and TRBJ2-5; 8 bases line up with TRBD1. The CDR3 length is 15 residues. V gave up 0 bases and J gave up 5 bases; unmatched junction bases: 6. CDR1 is SGHRS, CDR2 YFSETQ, per germline. The CDR3 loop is CASSLGGQGSETQYF. The CDR3 DNA is TGCGCCAGCAGCTTGGGTGGACAGGGATCGGAGACCCAGTACTTC.

This clone was counted a few times. This rearrangement joins TRBV9 to TRBJ1-2, with D unclear. V was pared by 1 base and J by 6 bases, with 10 bases between. This CDR3 contains 13 residues. CDR1 is SGDLS and CDR2 is YYNGEE in the germline V gene. The DNA for the CDR3 is TGTGCCAGCAGCGTACGACCTGGGAATGGCTACACCTTC. Its translation: CASSVRPGNGYTF.

The J gene is TRBJ1-6, the V gene TRBV28; weak D call: TRBD1 (6 bases). The germline V and J ends were trimmed by 3 bases and 5 bases, with 14 bases remaining between them. This CDR3 comprises 16 residues. The germline gives CDR1 MDHEN, CDR2 SYDVKM. CDR3 amino acids: CASSLGPGQHNSPLHF. CDR3 nucleotide sequence: TGTGCCAGCAGTTTGGGGCCTGGACAGCATAATTCACCCCTCCACTTT.

A remark on this clone: The germline gene is not matched at one end of the junction; a read error may be the cause. This chain uses TRBV7-7 with TRBJ2-2, with D perhaps assigned TRBD1 or TRBD2 (5 bases each). There are 14 residues in the CDR3. Germline CDR1 SSHAT, CDR2 FNYEAQ (reference sequence). CDR3 amino acids: CASSPGPNTGELFF. The CDR3 bases are TGTGCTAGCAGCCCGGGACCGAACACCGGGGAGCTGTTTTTT.

The rearrangement joins TRBV7-2 to TRBJ2-1; D possibly corresponds to TRBD2 (5 bases). Trimming removed 1 base at V and 5 bases at J, with 12 bases between. CDR3 length: 15 residues. From germline, CDR1 is SGHTA and CDR2 FQGNSA. CDR3 region: CASSLGGLVNNEQFF. The DNA of the CDR3 is TGTGCCAGCAGCTTAGGAGGGCTAGTTAACAATGAGCAGTTCTTC.

The chain employs TRBV18 and TRBJ2-6; a possible D gene is TRBD2 (5 bases). Trimming removed 0 bases at V and 4 bases at J, with 16 bases between. The CDR3 length is 18 residues. Germline V lookup: CDR1 KGHSH, CDR2 LQKENI. For the CDR3, the DNA is TGTGCCAGCTCACCACCAGGAGCGGCGCTGTTGGGGGCCAACGTCCTGACTTTC. Translation gives CASSPPGAALLGANVLTF.

This clone has just a few counts. The chain recombines TRBV5-1 with TRBJ2-3; possible D gene TRBD2, 5 bases. Trimming stripped 7 bases from V and 2 bases from J, with 14 bases between. Germline V gene sequence: CDR1 SGHRS, CDR2 YFSETQ. The CDR3 runs to 14 residues. In nucleotides, the CDR3 is TGCGCCAGCGGGTACGGGGAACCCACAGATACGCAGTATTTT. The encoded protein is CASGYGEPTDTQYF.

Comments on this clone: The same CDR3 also results from other DNA sequences found in this sample. The chain links TRBV29-1 to TRBJ2-1, with 10 positions matching TRBD2. Germline V gene data show CDR1 as SQVTM and CDR2 as ANQGSEA. The CDR3 extends over 14 amino acids. V shed 2 bases, J shed 2 bases, and the junction held 0 bases outside the gene matches. The CDR3 DNA reads as TGCAGCGTTGAAACTAGCGGGGCCTACAATGAGCAGTTCTTC. Protein sequence: CSVETSGAYNEQFF.

The chain carries TRBV6-5 and TRBJ2-7; D perhaps matches TRBD1 (6 bases). V lost 0 bases and J lost 3, with 9 bases in between. Germline CDR1 reads MNHEY; CDR2 reads SVGAGI. The CDR3 extends over 14 amino acids. The CDR3 nucleotides are TGTGCCAGCAGTTACTCGACAGGCGACTACGAGCAGTACTTC. It yields the protein CASSYSTGDYEQYF.

The V and J genes are TRBV30 and TRBJ2-3, with 7 bases identical to TRBD1. This CDR3 has 14 residues. J was trimmed by 4 bases and V by 0 bases; bases with no gene match: 4. Germline V CDR1 and CDR2: GTSNPN, SVGIG (reference sequence). CDR3 protein: CAWSVRQGSDTQYF. CDR3 sequence (DNA): TGTGCCTGGAGTGTACGACAGGGCTCAGATACGCAGTATTTT.

This chain uses TRBV27 with TRBJ2-3; D ambiguous. Trimming took 6 bases from V and 4 from J, leaving 8 bases between them. CDR3 length: 12 amino acids. Germline loops: CDR1 MNHEY, CDR2 SMNVEV (reference sequence). The CDR3 DNA follows: TGTGCCAGCAGCCCAACTCCAGATACGCAGTATTTT. Its protein product is CASSPTPDTQYF.

This clone was seen a handful of times. This chain joins TRBV29-1 and TRBJ1-6, with 8 bases that match TRBD1. Germline trimming cut 7 bases from V and 5 bases from J; bases unmatched to any gene: 7. CDR3 size: 14 residues. CDR1 and CDR2 (germline): SQVTM, ANQGSEA. The DNA of the CDR3 is TGCAGCGCCGGAGTGACAGGGGATAATTCACCCCTCCACTTT. Encoded protein: CSAGVTGDNSPLHF.

The chain carries TRBV10-3 and TRBJ1-1; D is perhaps TRBD1 (6 bases). The V and J ends lost 4 bases and 9 bases respectively, with 18 bases between them. CDR3 length: 14 amino acids. Germline V gene data show CDR1 as ENHRY and CDR2 as SYGVKD. The CDR3 loop reads CAISARGAGAKAFF. The CDR3 nucleotides are TGTGCCATCAGTGCCCGGGGGGCGGGCGCGAAAGCTTTCTTT.

The gene calls are TRBV29-1 and TRBJ2-2; a weak D match, TRBD1 (6 bases). Germline lookup yields CDR1 SQVTM and CDR2 ANQGSEA. The CDR3 consists of 14 residues. Trimming removed 4 bases from V and 3 bases from J, with 12 bases in between. The CDR3 DNA follows: TGCAGCGTTGGGAGAGAGGGGGACACCGGGGAGCTGTTTTTT. Amino acid sequence: CSVGREGDTGELFF.

This clone was observed a handful of times. J is TRBJ2-1 and V is TRBV29-1; D gene unclear. Trimming stripped 5 bases from V and 10 bases from J, with 12 bases between. Germline assignment: CDR1 SQVTM and CDR2 ANQGSEA. The CDR3 extends over 11 amino acids. In DNA, the CDR3 is TGCAGCGTTTCTCCCCTGGGGGAGCAGTTCTTC. Protein: CSVSPLGEQFF.

This clone was seen a handful of times. The chain uses TRBV29-1 and TRBJ2-3; D possibly corresponds to TRBD1 (6 bases). Germline V gene sequence: CDR1 SQVTM, CDR2 ANQGSEA. Trimming took off 3 bases at V and 2 bases at J, with 12 bases between the two ends. This CDR3 contains 14 residues. CDR3 sequence: CSVEDWTATDTQYF. In DNA form, the CDR3 reads TGCAGCGTTGAGGACTGGACAGCCACAGATACGCAGTATTTT.

The chain employs TRBV2 and TRBJ2-2; D is uncertain. V dropped 6 bases and J dropped 5 bases, with 10 bases sitting between them. The germline V gene encodes CDR1 SNHLY and CDR2 FYNNEI. The CDR3 has 13 amino acids. The CDR3 sequence is CASSQTWTGELFF. The CDR3 coding sequence is TGTGCCAGCAGCCAGACGTGGACCGGGGAGCTGTTTTTT.

This clone was detected only a few times. This chain uses TRBV14 with TRBJ2-3; D may be TRBD2 (5 bases). The V and J ends lost 1 base and 6 bases respectively, with 5 bases between them. The V gene's germline CDR1 is SGHDN and CDR2 FVKESK. The CDR3 is made up of 12 amino acids. Here the CDR3 DNA reads TGTGCCAGCAGCCAAGGGAGGGATACGCAGTATTTT. Its translation is CASSQGRDTQYF. Using reference TRBV14 and TRBJ2-3 for the parts outside the CDR3, the full variable domain is EAGVTQFPSHSVIEKGQTVTLRCDPISGHDNLYWYRRVMGKEIKFLLHFVKESKQDESGMPNNRFLAERTGGTYSTLKVQPAELEDSGVYFCASSQGRDTQYFGPGTRLTVL.

V gene TRBV19 combines with J gene TRBJ1-1; TRBD1 matches at 8 bases. The CDR3 is made up of 13 amino acids. Germline-derived CDR1 and CDR2 are LNHDA and SQIVND (reference sequence). Trimming at V came to 10 bases and at J to 0 bases, leaving 4 bases not matched to a gene. CDR3 sequence (DNA): TGTGCCACCTGGACAGGGTTGAACACTGAAGCTTTCTTT. Its protein product is CATWTGLNTEAFF.